These T cell receptor beta chains were read from a single sample in a study of CD8+ T cells in alopecia areata. Profiling relied on immunoSEQ multiplex PCR, and the TCRdb table lists in-frame clones only, not all of them. The sample has some 210,000 clones, 57% seen once. This specimen consisted of CD4+ T cells sorted from blood, obtained at week 0. Receptors originate from a human donor with alopecia areata. CDR3s include the opening cysteine and the closing phenylalanine or tryptophan. The D gene is left open where the match is weak. Size values are once, few and many counts, or a class for expanded clones, and some rows have none.

few,TRBV18,TRBD1,TRBJ1-1,CASSPPRGKAFF,TGTGCCAGCTCACCACCCAGGGGGAAAGCTTTCTTT
NA,TRBV4-1,TRBD2,TRBJ2-3,CASSPRTSGRLTDTQYF,TGCGCCAGCAGCCCAAGGACTAGCGGGAGACTAACAGATACGCAGTATTTT
NA,TRBV4-1,NA,TRBJ1-3,CASRGTAGNTIYF,TGCGCCAGTCGAGGGACGGCTGGAAACACCATATATTTT
once,TRBV18,NA,TRBJ2-7,CASSPLGTPGQYF,TGTGCCAGCTCACCACTCGGGACACCAGGGCAGTACTTC
NA,TRBV29-1,TRBD1,TRBJ1-2,CSVRQGFNYGYTF,TGCAGCGTCAGACAGGGTTTCAACTATGGCTACACCTTC
NA,TRBV30,NA,TRBJ2-6,CAGGQPSGANVLTF,TGTGCCGGCGGACAGCCCTCTGGGGCCAACGTCCTGACTTTC
NA,TRBV27,TRBD2,TRBJ2-1,CASRTSGTGEQFF,TGTGCCAGCCGGACTAGCGGTACGGGTGAGCAGTTCTTC
NA,TRBV30,NA,TRBJ2-4,CAWSVVGGKNIQYF,TGTGCCTGGAGTGTGGTAGGGGGCAAAAACATTCAGTACTTC
NA,TRBV5-1,TRBD1,TRBJ2-2,CASSLGQGNTGELFF,TGCGCCAGCAGCCTGGGACAGGGGAACACCGGGGAGCTGTTTTTT
NA,TRBV27,NA,TRBJ2-7,CASAGLKPYEQYF,TGTGCCAGCGCTGGCCTGAAACCATACGAGCAGTACTTC
NA,TRBV5-5,NA,TRBJ2-5,CASSFRQNVGETQYF,TGTGCCAGCAGCTTTCGACAGAATGTAGGGGAGACCCAGTACTTC
NA,TRBV4-1,TRBD2,TRBJ2-1,CASSQSAGGPRGNEQFF,TGCGCCAGCAGCCAGTCAGCGGGAGGGCCGAGAGGGAATGAGCAGTTCTTC
NA,TRBV30,TRBD2,TRBJ2-1,CAWRAGGPDEQFF,TGTGCCTGGAGGGCGGGAGGGCCGGATGAGCAGTTCTTC
NA,TRBV4-1,NA,TRBJ2-3,CASSQPTGASTDTQYF,TGCGCCAGCAGCCAGCCGACCGGGGCTAGCACAGATACGCAGTATTTT